The next 29 T cell receptor beta chains were all read from a single sample in a study of PD-L1 blockade in urothelial cancer. TCRdb keeps only in-frame clones here, not all; method: immunoSEQ multiplex PCR. The table records 70,000 to 75,000 clones, 85% to 90% of them present only once. Documented time point: pretreatment peripheral blood. Sequencing was performed on PBMCs, taken around atezolizumab (anti-PD-L1) treatment. The receptors stem from a man in his 70s with urothelial cancer.

The V call is TRBV7-9, the J call TRBJ1-4; TRBD1 aligns across 9 bases. Per the germline V gene, CDR1 is SEHNR and CDR2 is FQNEAQ (reference sequence). The CDR3 length is 15 residues. Trimming cost V 10 bases and J 5 bases; bases outside gene matches: 11. Here the CDR3 DNA reads TGTGCCACCACCCGCCGGGACAGGGAGAATGAAAAACTGTTTTTT. Its translation is CATTRRDRENEKLFF. Drawing the rest from reference TRBV7-9 and TRBJ1-4, the complete variable domain is DTGVSQNPRHKITKRGQNVTFRCDPISEHNRLYWYRQTLGQGPEFLTYFQNEAQLEKSRLLSDRFSAERPKGSFSTLEIQRTEQGDSAMYLCATTRRDRENEKLFFGSGTQLSVL.

The CDR3 loop reads CASSKGLAAYNEQFF. CDR3 sequence (DNA): TGTGCCAGCAGCAAGGGACTAGCGGCCTACAATGAGCAGTTCTTC. The chain is built from TRBV5-8 and TRBJ2-1, with 11 bases fitting TRBD2. Germline V gene lookup returns CDR1 SGHTS and CDR2 YDEGEE. Trimming took 4 bases from V and 2 from J; bases not matched to a gene: 2. The CDR3 runs to 15 residues.

J is TRBJ2-5 and V is TRBV5-8, with a possible D match to TRBD1 (8 bases). The ends were cut back, 3 bases at V and 0 bases at J, with 21 bases in the middle. Germline V gene lookup returns CDR1 SGHTS and CDR2 YDEGEE. This CDR3 contains 18 residues. CDR3 protein: CASSSRTGRGMDQETQYF. The CDR3 coding sequence is TGTGCCAGCAGCTCACGGACAGGGAGGGGTATGGACCAAGAGACCCAGTACTTC.

The CDR3 protein is CASSSRDRRARGYTF. In DNA, the CDR3 is TGTGCCAGTAGTTCCCGGGACAGGAGGGCCCGTGGCTACACCTTC. The rearrangement joins TRBV19 to TRBJ1-2; the match to TRBD1 covers 8 bases. Germline CDR1 is LNHDA and CDR2 is SQIVND (reference sequence). This CDR3 is 15 amino acids long. Unmatched junction bases numbered 12, after V lost 5 bases and J lost 7 bases.

This clone was detected once. The genes are TRBV27 and TRBJ1-2; 7 bases align to TRBD1. The CDR3 has 13 amino acids. Germline CDR1 reads MNHEY; CDR2 reads SMNVEV (reference sequence). Losses at the gene ends were 4 bases for V and 2 bases for J; bases not matched to a gene: 1. For the CDR3, the DNA is TGTGCCAGCAGTTCGGACAGGAACTATGGCTACACCTTC. Amino acid sequence: CASSSDRNYGYTF.

In this sample, this clone turned up once. This chain connects TRBV5-1 to TRBJ2-7, with 12 bases identical to TRBD2. This CDR3 region has 16 residues. CDR1 is SGHRS, CDR2 YFSETQ, per germline. The junction had 12 bases not matched to a gene; V was cut back by 5 bases and J by 6 bases. The DNA of the CDR3 is TGCGCCAGCAGGCGGGACCTAGCGGGAGGGAATGGCGAGCAGTACTTC. Residues: CASRRDLAGGNGEQYF.

This rearrangement joins TRBV19 to TRBJ2-6; a weak D match, TRBD2 (5 bases). The CDR3 is 16 amino acids. Germline CDR1 LNHDA, CDR2 SQIVND (reference sequence). V was trimmed by 6 bases and J by 0 bases, leaving 12 bases between them. Here the CDR3 reads CASSQNRDSGANVLTF. The CDR3 DNA follows: TGTGCCAGTAGCCAAAACCGGGACTCTGGGGCCAACGTCCTGACTTTC.

V and J are TRBV5-1 and TRBJ2-1, with 8 bases matching TRBD2. The CDR3 loop spans 14 amino acids. In germline, CDR1 is SGHRS, CDR2 YFSETQ. Trimming at V came to 4 bases and at J to 9 bases, leaving 9 bases not matched to a gene. This CDR3 is CASSRSGISGEQFF. The CDR3 DNA follows: TGCGCCAGCAGCCGTAGCGGGATCTCCGGTGAGCAGTTCTTC.

This chain links TRBV29-1 with TRBJ1-1; perhaps TRBD1 as D (5 bases). The CDR3 loop spans 14 amino acids. Germline loops: CDR1 SQVTM, CDR2 ANQGSEA. V was clipped by 6 bases and J by 1 base, with 15 bases between them. The CDR3 region has the DNA TGCAGCGTCCCGCGGGGCTGGGGGAACACTGAAGCTTTCTTT. Its protein product is CSVPRGWGNTEAFF.

V gene TRBV7-7 combines with J gene TRBJ2-7, with D hard to call. Trimming left V 1 base short and J 0 bases short, with 10 bases between. The CDR3 runs 15 residues. CDR1 and CDR2 (germline): SSHAT, FNYEAQ (reference sequence). The CDR3 protein is CASSLEAGSSYEQYF. The CDR3 DNA sequence: TGTGCCAGCAGCTTAGAGGCAGGTAGCTCCTACGAGCAGTACTTC.

This rearrangement joins TRBV28 to TRBJ1-1, with 9 bases aligning to TRBD1. V lost 3 bases and J lost 5; bases outside the gene matches: 4. The length of the CDR3 is 14 residues. CDR1 MDHEN and CDR2 SYDVKM come from the germline V gene. CDR3 sequence reads: CASSLDRGRTEAFF. In DNA, the CDR3 is TGTGCCAGCAGTTTGGACAGGGGAAGGACTGAAGCTTTCTTT.

This chain uses TRBV4-2 with TRBJ2-1, with 9 bases lining up with TRBD2. Germline V gene data show CDR1 as LGHNA and CDR2 as YNFKEQ. Trimming at V came to 0 bases and at J to 9 bases, leaving 9 bases not matched to a gene. This CDR3 spans 16 amino acids. This CDR3 reads CASSQDRVAGVGEQFF. The DNA of the CDR3 is TGTGCCAGCAGCCAAGATAGGGTAGCGGGAGTGGGTGAGCAGTTCTTC.

The chain joins TRBV5-4 to TRBJ2-5, with 9 bases aligning to TRBD1. The germline CDR1 and CDR2 sequences are SGHNT and YYREEE (reference sequence). The trim removed 4 bases at V and 0 bases at J, leaving 4 bases unmatched. This CDR3 has 15 amino acids. The CDR3 protein is CASSRDRGYQETQYF. The CDR3 DNA is TGTGCCAGCAGCCGCGACAGGGGGTACCAAGAGACCCAGTACTTC.

The V call is TRBV19, the J call TRBJ2-1, with TRBD2 matching over 16 bases. Trimming at V came to 5 bases and at J to 8 bases, leaving 15 bases not matched to a gene. Per the germline V gene, CDR1 is LNHDA and CDR2 is SQIVND (reference sequence). The CDR3 sequence is 19 residues long. In DNA, the CDR3 is TGTGCCAGTAGTTCTCCACCGGGACTAGCGGGAGGGCCGGGCGATGAGCAGTTCTTC. Its translation is CASSSPPGLAGGPGDEQFF.

This clone showed up just a few times. The chain couples TRBV2 to TRBJ1-1; TRBD1 is a possible D gene (6 bases). This CDR3 comprises 11 residues. V lost 8 bases, J lost 3 bases, and 7 bases lay in between. Germline V gives CDR1 SNHLY, CDR2 FYNNEI. The CDR3 spells CASYRDTEAFF. The CDR3 DNA follows: TGTGCCAGCTACAGGGACACTGAAGCTTTCTTT.

The chain employs TRBV5-1 and TRBJ2-5; 8 nucleotides match TRBD2. Germline V gene sequence: CDR1 SGHRS, CDR2 YFSETQ. This CDR3 is 15 amino acids long. J lost 5 bases, V lost 0 bases, and 6 bases had no gene match. The CDR3 region has the DNA TGCGCCAGCAGCTTGGGAGCGGGAGAACGGGAGACCCAGTACTTC. This translates into CASSLGAGERETQYF.

J is TRBJ1-2 and V is TRBV29-1, with 7 bases lining up with TRBD1. The trim removed 2 bases at V and 2 bases at J, leaving 5 bases unmatched. CDR1 is SQVTM and CDR2 is ANQGSEA in the germline V gene. The CDR3 contains 14 residues. For the CDR3, the DNA is TGCAGCGTTGAAACCCCGACAGGGAACTATGGCTACACCTTC. It codes for CSVETPTGNYGYTF.

V gene TRBV21-1 combines with J gene TRBJ1-1. TRBV21-1 is a pseudogene. The CDR3 has 15 amino acids. CDR3 in amino acids: CASSKREGADTEAFF. CDR3 bases: TGTGCCAGCAGCAAGAGGGAGGGAGCTGACACTGAAGCTTTCTTT.

Relative to its sample, this clone is large. The same CDR3 is also encoded by other DNA sequences in this sample. The chain recombines TRBV27 with TRBJ1-2; no clear D gene. This CDR3 region has 13 residues. V lost 3 bases to trimming and J lost 2 bases, with 7 bases between them. Germline V gives CDR1 MNHEY, CDR2 SMNVEV (reference sequence). This chain's CDR3 is CASSFEGNYGYTF. Written as DNA, the CDR3 is TGTGCCAGCAGTTTTGAGGGAAACTATGGCTACACCTTC.

The chain has TRBV5-1 and TRBJ2-1; D might be TRBD2 (5 bases). CDR3 length equals 14 residues. CDR1 SGHRS and CDR2 YFSETQ come from the germline V gene. Trimming pared 4 bases from V and 5 bases from J, leaving 13 bases between. CDR3 DNA: TGCGCCAGCAGCCCTCGGACTGAACACAATGAGCAGTTCTTC. Its protein is CASSPRTEHNEQFF.

This chain joins TRBV7-2 and TRBJ2-1, with a weak D call TRBD2 (6 bases). Germline V gene data show CDR1 as SGHTA and CDR2 as FQGNSA. This CDR3 comprises 15 residues. Trimming left V 8 bases short and J 7 bases short, with 21 bases between. CDR3 nucleotide sequence: TGTGCCAGCTCTTTAGACAGCGGGTCCGCTAATGAGCAGTTCTTC. Translating it yields CASSLDSGSANEQFF.

The chain recombines TRBV6-5 with TRBJ1-5; TRBD1 is a possible D gene (6 bases). The ends were cut back, 6 bases at V and 2 bases at J, with 11 bases in the middle. Germline V gene data show CDR1 as MNHEY and CDR2 as SVGAGI. This CDR3 comprises 14 residues. CDR3 residues: CASRPRQGNQPQHF. As DNA, the CDR3 is TGTGCCAGCAGACCCAGACAGGGCAATCAGCCCCAGCATTTT.

This clone has only one observation. The V call is TRBV27, the J call TRBJ2-7; 7 bases agree with TRBD2. CDR3 length: 15 residues. Germline CDR1 and CDR2: MNHEY and SMNVEV (reference sequence). The junction had 11 bases not matched to a gene; V was cut back by 7 bases and J by 2 bases. The DNA for the CDR3 is TGTGCCAGCACTCAGAGCGGGACTCTTGCCTACGAGCAGTACTTC. Amino acids: CASTQSGTLAYEQYF.

The genes are TRBV6-5 and TRBJ1-2; a possible D gene is TRBD1 (5 bases). Trimming pared 7 bases from V and 2 bases from J, leaving 8 bases between. From germline, CDR1 is MNHEY and CDR2 SVGAGI. The CDR3 has 12 residues. Here the CDR3 reads CASKQENYGYTF. CDR3 DNA sequence: TGTGCCAGCAAACAGGAAAACTATGGCTACACCTTC.

The chain joins TRBV9 to TRBJ1-3, with D hard to call. This CDR3 spans 14 amino acids. Germline CDR1 is SGDLS and CDR2 is YYNGEE. V dropped 4 bases and J dropped 4 bases, with 12 bases sitting between them. CDR3 nucleotide sequence: TGTGCCAGCAGCCCGTCCTCTATCGGAAACACCATATATTTT. This gives the protein CASSPSSIGNTIYF. Based on the CDR3 plus reference TRBV9 and TRBJ1-3, the full variable domain is DSGVTQTPKHLITATGQRVTLRCSPRSGDLSVYWYQQSLDQGLQFLIQYYNGEERAKGNILERFSAQQFPDLHSELNLSSLELGDSALYFCASSPSSIGNTIYFGEGSWLTVV.

The chain links TRBV9 to TRBJ2-7; D call uncertain. The CDR3 contains 14 residues. Trimming stripped 4 bases from V and 4 bases from J, with 15 bases between. Germline V CDR1 and CDR2: SGDLS, YYNGEE. The DNA of the CDR3 is TGTGCCAGCAGCCAACCCTGGGCAGAGTACGAGCAGTACTTC. As protein: CASSQPWAEYEQYF.

V gene TRBV5-1 combines with J gene TRBJ2-1; 8 nucleotides line up with TRBD2. The V gene end was trimmed by 2 bases and the J gene end by 8 bases; junction bases not matched to a gene: 6. This CDR3 is 14 amino acids long. Germline V gene lookup returns CDR1 SGHRS and CDR2 YFSETQ. CDR3 sequence reads: CASSLAGVGHEQFF. CDR3 nucleotide sequence: TGCGCCAGCAGCTTAGCGGGAGTGGGCCATGAGCAGTTCTTC. Together with reference TRBV5-1 and TRBJ2-1, the CDR3 gives the full variable domain: KAGVTQTPRYLIKTRGQQVTLSCSPISGHRSVSWYQQTPGQGLQFLFEYFSETQRNKGNFPGRFSGRQFSNSRSEMNVSTLELGDSALYLCASSLAGVGHEQFFGPGTRLTVL.

The rearrangement uses TRBV5-5 and TRBJ2-1; 9 positions agree with TRBD2. The J segment lost 9 bases and the V segment lost 1 base, leaving 14 bases of the junction unmatched. The CDR3 length is 17 residues. From germline, CDR1 is SGHKS and CDR2 YYEKEE (reference sequence). CDR3 nucleotides: TGTGCCAGCAGCTTGTACTCAGCGGGAGGACTATTTCCTGAGCAGTTCTTC. This codes for CASSLYSAGGLFPEQFF.

The chain carries TRBV7-9 and TRBJ2-7; D perhaps matches TRBD1 (6 bases). Between the trimmed V and J ends, which lost 5 bases and 1 base, there was a span of 18 bases. The CDR3 length is 16 residues. Germline V CDR1 and CDR2: SEHNR, FQNEAQ (reference sequence). CDR3 loop: CASSPLDRRSSYEQYF. Here the CDR3 DNA reads TGTGCCAGCAGCCCGCTCGACAGGAGATCTTCCTACGAGCAGTACTTC.